This TCR beta chain derives from a study of T cell repertoires in cytomegalovirus infection. On the study more broadly: CMV infection and matching HLA type were both indicated by public TCR beta signatures.

The CDR3 is 11 residues long. The V end lost 2 bases, the J end lost 8 bases, and 3 bases lay between the germline ends. CDR1 and CDR2 from the germline V gene are LGHDT and YNNKEL (reference sequence). On this clonotype itself: Its antigen is undetermined.

General study results and limits: HLA-C-restricted CMV clonotypes gave the most frequent clonotype in two of eight donors. There were carriers of CMV plus the relevant HLA, and cumulative public TCR beta family frequency identified them.

Using its own MiXCR run on the reads, TCRdb lists one record per CDR3 protein. This table holds 200,000 to 300,000 distinct CDR3 sequences, roughly an eighth found once. V and J are TRBV3-1 and TRBJ1-4, with D uncertain. The sequence was obtained from a human donor in good health (CMV status not recorded). Some clones in this sample may be carry-over from other donors' samples. Material: PBMCs. Here the CDR3 reads CASSQREKLFF. The CDR3 nucleotides read TGTGCCAGCAGCCAAAGGGAAAAACTGTTTTTT.